The clone carrying this TCR beta chain was seen only a few times. The sample originates from a study of T cells after yellow fever vaccination. Overall study: Those fractions that held only low numbers of cells were prepared using the SMART-Seq v4 Ultra Low Input RNA kit. Study conclusions and caveats: The secondary response was weaker, and its peak arrived faster, on day 5 versus 15. The study re-detected most primary-vaccination clones after the booster (roughly 95% CD4, around 89% CD8).

Per germline, CDR1 LNHDA and CDR2 SQIVND (reference sequence). Between the trimmed V and J ends, which lost 5 bases and 4 bases, there was a span of 9 bases. This CDR3 contains 13 residues. TCRdb re-called the 5' RACE reads through MiXCR, storing one row per CDR3 protein. In the table there are roughly 94,000 distinct CDR3 sequences, around 9.8% of which are singletons. The rearrangement joins TRBV19 to TRBJ2-1; D ambiguous. The sequences come from CD8+ T cells not binding an NS4B(214-222) dextramer, sorted from PBMCs, collected around 15 days after the first yellow fever vaccination. This receptor was taken from a man between 18 and 35 years old who received the YFV17D yellow fever vaccine. The CDR3 reads CASSYEIYNEQFF. DNA for the CDR3: TGTGCCAGTAGTTATGAGATATACAATGAGCAGTTCTTC.